Listed here is a single T cell receptor (beta chain). Its antigen is not identified. Via MiXCR, TCRdb re-called the reads, giving one row per CDR3 protein. The sample shows some 4,000 distinct CDR3 sequences, about a sixth of them seen only once. The CDR3 has 15 residues. The germline CDR1 and CDR2 sequences are MNHEY and SVGAGI. V lost 2 bases to trimming and J lost 5 bases, with 14 bases between them. The sample originates from a study of liver allograft versus peripheral blood T cells. Looking at the study overall: The authors compared T cell receptor repertoires in transplanted livers with those in the peripheral blood of recipients. Study results and limitations: Peripheral blood repertoires reportedly differed from the T cell receptor repertoires found inside liver allografts.

This sequence was found in a human patient who had a liver transplant. The T cells may partly be graft donor cells. V and J are TRBV6-5 and TRBJ2-3; D remains unclear. For the CDR3, the DNA is TGTGCCAGCAGTTACCAGGACCCCACCTTAGATACGCAGTATTTT. Amino acid sequence: CASSYQDPTLDTQYF.